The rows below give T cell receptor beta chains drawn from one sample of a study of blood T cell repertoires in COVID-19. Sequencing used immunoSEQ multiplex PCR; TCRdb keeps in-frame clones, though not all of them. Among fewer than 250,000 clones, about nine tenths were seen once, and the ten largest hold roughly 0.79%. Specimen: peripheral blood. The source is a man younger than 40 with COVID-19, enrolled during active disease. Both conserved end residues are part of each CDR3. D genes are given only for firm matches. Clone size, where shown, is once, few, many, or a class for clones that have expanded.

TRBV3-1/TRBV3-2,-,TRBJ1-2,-,TGTGCCAGCAGCCAAGAGTGGTCAGGGTATGGCTACACCTTC,CASSQEWSGYGYTF
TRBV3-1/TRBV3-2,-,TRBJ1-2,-,TGTGCCAGCAGCCAAGAGTGGGGGCATGGCTACACCTTC,CASSQEWGHGYTF
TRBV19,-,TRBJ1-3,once,TGTGCCAGTAGTATGATAGGGGTGAGCTCTGGAAACACCATATATTTT,CASSMIGVSSGNTIYF
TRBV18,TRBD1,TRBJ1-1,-,TGTGCCAGCTCACCACAGGGACAGGGGAACACTGAAGCTTTCTTT,CASSPQGQGNTEAFF
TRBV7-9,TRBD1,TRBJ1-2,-,TGTGCCAGCAGCTTTCCCGGACAGGGGCCTTATGGCTACACCTTC,CASSFPGQGPYGYTF
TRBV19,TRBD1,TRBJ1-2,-,TGTGCCAGTACCCAGACCGGAGACAGGGAAGATGGCTACACCTTC,CASTQTGDREDGYTF
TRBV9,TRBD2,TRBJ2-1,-,TGTGCCAGCAGCCCCCTAGCGGGGGGCCCCTACAATGAGCAGTTCTTC,CASSPLAGGPYNEQFF
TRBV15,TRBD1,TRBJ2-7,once,TGTGCCACCAGGCGACAGGGAAGGAACGAGCAGTACTTC,CATRRQGRNEQYF
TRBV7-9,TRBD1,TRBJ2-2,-,TGTGCCACGCGGGGGACAGGGGGCCTCCAGAGGGCCGGGGAGCTGTTTTTT,CATRGTGGLQRAGELFF
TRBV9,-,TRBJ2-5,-,TGTGCCAGCAGCGGAGGCCGCCGATCCGACCAAGAGACCCAGTACTTC,CASSGGRRSDQETQYF
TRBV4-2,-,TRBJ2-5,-,TGTGCCAGCAGCCAAGAGAGTGGACAGAGGAGAGAGACCCAGTACTTC,CASSQESGQRRETQYF
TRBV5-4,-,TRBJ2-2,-,TGTGCCAGCAGCCAGACCGGGACAAGACCCGGGGAGCTGTTTTTT,CASSQTGTRPGELFF
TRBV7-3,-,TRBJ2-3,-,TGTGCCAGCAGCTTACTAGAGACAGATACGCAGTATTTT,CASSLLETDTQYF
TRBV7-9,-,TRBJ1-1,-,TGTGCCAGCAGCCTACTTCGGACAGTGGCTAACACTGAAGCTTTCTTT,CASSLLRTVANTEAFF
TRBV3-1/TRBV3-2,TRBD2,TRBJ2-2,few,TGTGCCAGCAGCCAAAGGCGGCCCGGGACGGGGGGGCCCGGGGAGCTGTTTTTT,CASSQRRPGTGGPGELFF
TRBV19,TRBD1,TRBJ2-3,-,TGTGCCAGTACTCAACAGGGGGCCCGAACAGATACGCAGTATTTT,CASTQQGARTDTQYF
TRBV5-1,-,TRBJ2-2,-,TGCGCCAGCAGCTTGTCTCCAGTGAACACCGGGGAGCTGTTTTTT,CASSLSPVNTGELFF
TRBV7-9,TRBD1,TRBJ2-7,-,TGTGCCAGCAGCCCGAGGACAGGCCGCTCCTACGAGCAGTACTTC,CASSPRTGRSYEQYF
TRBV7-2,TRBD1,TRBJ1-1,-,TGTGCCAGCAGCGCGGACAGGGTTGAAGCTTTCTTT,CASSADRVEAFF
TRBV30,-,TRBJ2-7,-,TGTGCCTCCGAACAGGGCTACGAGCAGTACTTC,CASEQGYEQYF
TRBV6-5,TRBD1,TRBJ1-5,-,TGTGCCAGCAGGGCTGGGACAGGCAATCAGCCCCAGCATTTT,CASRAGTGNQPQHF
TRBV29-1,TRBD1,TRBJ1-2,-,TGCAGCGTTGGCCACGACAGGGAAAATGGCTACACCTTC,CSVGHDRENGYTF
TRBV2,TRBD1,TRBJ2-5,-,TGTGCCAGCAGATCGACAGGGGTCCAAGAGACCCAGTACTTC,CASRSTGVQETQYF
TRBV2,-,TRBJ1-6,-,TGTGCCAGCAGTGAAGCCGGTGGGAGGAATTCACCCCTCCACTTT,CASSEAGGRNSPLHF
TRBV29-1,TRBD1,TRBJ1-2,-,TGCAGCGTTCCCGGACAGGGACGAGGCTACACCTTC,CSVPGQGRGYTF
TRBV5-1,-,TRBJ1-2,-,TGCGCCAGCAGCCCTTATGGCTACACCTTC,CASSPYGYTF
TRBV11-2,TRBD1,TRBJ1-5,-,TGTGCCAGCAGCTCTGGGACAGGGGGCGGTCAGCCCCAGCATTTT,CASSSGTGGGQPQHF
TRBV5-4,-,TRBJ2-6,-,TGTGCCAGCAGCTCGGGGGGACGGACAGCGAGCTCTGGGGCCAACGTCCTGACTTTC,CASSSGGRTASSGANVLTF
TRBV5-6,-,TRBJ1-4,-,TGTGCCAGCAGCTTGGCCAGGGTAGCTAATGAAAAACTGTTTTTT,CASSLARVANEKLFF
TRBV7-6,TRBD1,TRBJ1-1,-,TGTGCCAGCAGTTCCGGGACAGGGGGAAACACTGAAGCTTTCTTT,CASSSGTGGNTEAFF
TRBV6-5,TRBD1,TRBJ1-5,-,TGTGCCAGCAGTCGACAGGGACTGCAGCCCCAGCATTTT,CASSRQGLQPQHF
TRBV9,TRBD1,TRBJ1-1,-,TGTGCCAGCAGCCCCCGGGACAGGAGGTTCGACACTGAAGCTTTCTTT,CASSPRDRRFDTEAFF
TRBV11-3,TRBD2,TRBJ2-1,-,TGTGCCAGCAGCCGGGGACTATCCTACAATGAGCAGTTCTTC,CASSRGLSYNEQFF
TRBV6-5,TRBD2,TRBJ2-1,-,TGTGCCAGCAGTTACGATGGTAGCGGGGCGTACAATGAGCAGTTCTTC,CASSYDGSGAYNEQFF
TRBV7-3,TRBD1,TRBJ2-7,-,TGTGCCAGCAGCCCCACAGGGGATGGGGAGCAGTACTTC,CASSPTGDGEQYF
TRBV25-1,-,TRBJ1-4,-,TGTGCCAGCAGTGATTACCCACAGGGTGGAAATGAAAAACTGTTTTTT,CASSDYPQGGNEKLFF
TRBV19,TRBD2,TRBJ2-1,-,TGTGCCAGTAGTATATCGGGCGTGTGGACTAGCGCCGTCAATGAGCAGTTCTTC,CASSISGVWTSAVNEQFF
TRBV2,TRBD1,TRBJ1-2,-,TGTGCCAGCAGGCCGCCCGGACAGGACGGCTACACCTTC,CASRPPGQDGYTF
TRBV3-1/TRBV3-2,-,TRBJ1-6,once,TGTGCCAGCAGCCCAGGGCCCGGAAATAATTCACCCCTCCACTTT,CASSPGPGNNSPLHF